The 15 T cell receptor beta chains reported below all come from one sample, sequenced in a study of blood T cell repertoires in COVID-19. The assay was immunoSEQ multiplex PCR, and TCRdb's table has in-frame clones only and misses some. The profile covers tens of thousands of clones, with approximately 85% appearing a single time and 22% taken by the ten largest. Material: peripheral blood. The receptors come from a man aged 65-85 years in a cohort sampled during active COVID-19.

This sequence joins TRBV28 and TRBJ1-3; TRBD1 might be the D (5 bases). Looked up from germline, CDR1 is MDHEN and CDR2 is SYDVKM. The CDR3 is 15 amino acids. Trimming left V 6 bases short and J 3 bases short, with 15 bases between. CDR3 in DNA: TGTGCCAGCAGCGCTATGGGGGGGTTTGGAAACACCATATATTTT. Protein: CASSAMGGFGNTIYF.

The chain links TRBV28 to TRBJ1-2; 7 nucleotides agree with TRBD1. The CDR3 totals 14 residues. After removal of 5 bases from V and 1 base from J, the junction contained 4 bases not matched to a gene. Germline lookup yields CDR1 MDHEN and CDR2 SYDVKM. The CDR3 sequence is CASSRDRFNYGYTF. DNA for the CDR3: TGTGCCAGCAGTCGGGACAGATTTAACTATGGCTACACCTTC.

The chain has TRBV9 and TRBJ2-4; D may be TRBD2 (5 bases). The CDR3 sequence is 14 residues long. Trimming removed 10 bases from V and 3 bases from J, with 17 bases in between. Germline V gene data show CDR1 as SGDLS and CDR2 as YYNGEE. CDR3 nucleotide sequence: TGTGCCCGCACTCGAGGGATTAGCAAAAACATTCAGTACTTC. Translation: CARTRGISKNIQYF.

The CDR3 DNA follows: TGTGCCAGCTCACCGGCGGGGACCTACAATGAGCAGTTCTTC. It codes for CASSPAGTYNEQFF. The chain combines TRBV18 with TRBJ2-1, with D possibly TRBD2 on 6 matching bases. This CDR3 is 14 amino acids long. Germline V CDR1 and CDR2: KGHSH, LQKENI. Trimming took 3 bases from V and 2 from J, leaving 8 bases between them.

This chain joins TRBV6-5 and TRBJ2-6; tentatively, D is TRBD2 (5 bases). Per germline, CDR1 MNHEY and CDR2 SVGAGI. The CDR3 sequence is 15 residues long. V gave up 5 bases and J gave up 0 bases, with 8 bases separating them. In nucleotides, the CDR3 is TGTGCCAGCAGTCGGGATTTCTCTGGGGCCAACGTCCTGACTTTC. Translation gives CASSRDFSGANVLTF.

V is TRBV2 and J is TRBJ2-1, with D possibly TRBD1 on 5 matching bases. The CDR3 contains 12 residues. Germline V gives CDR1 SNHLY, CDR2 FYNNEI. V lost 7 bases and J lost 7, with 11 bases in between. As DNA, the CDR3 is TGTGCCAGCACCCAGGGCTCAAATGAGCAGTTCTTC. Its translation is CASTQGSNEQFF. Full variable domain (outside the CDR3, taken from reference TRBV2 and TRBJ2-1): EPEVTQTPSHQVTQMGQEVILRCVPISNHLYFYWYRQILGQKVEFLVSFYNNEISEKSEIFDDQFSVERPDGSNFTLKIRSTKLEDSAMYFCASTQGSNEQFFGPGTRLTVL.

This clone was seen just once. This sequence joins TRBV7-8 and TRBJ2-3, with 11 nucleotides matching TRBD2. The V and J ends lost 5 bases and 2 bases, in that order; junction bases with no gene match: 3. Germline V gives CDR1 SGHVS, CDR2 FQNEAQ. There are 15 residues in the CDR3. The CDR3 sequence: CASSQLAGATDTQYF. In DNA form, the CDR3 reads TGTGCCAGCAGCCAACTAGCGGGAGCCACAGATACGCAGTATTTT.

CDR3 residues: CASSFFFGGSSDNEQFF. In DNA form, the CDR3 reads TGTGCCAGCAGTTTCTTCTTCGGGGGTTCTTCCGACAATGAGCAGTTCTTC. The chain employs TRBV28 and TRBJ2-1; maybe TRBD2 (6 bases). The CDR3 extends over 17 amino acids. The germline V gene has CDR1 MDHEN and CDR2 SYDVKM. Trimming took 3 bases from V and 5 from J, leaving 20 bases between them.

The genes are TRBV7-9 and TRBJ2-7, with TRBD2 identical over 10 bases. Germline V CDR1 and CDR2: SEHNR, FQNEAQ (reference sequence). V dropped 6 bases and J dropped 4; count of bases not matched to a gene: 6. This CDR3 region has 14 residues. The chain's CDR3 is CASSSSGSTYEQYF. CDR3 nucleotide sequence: TGTGCCAGCAGTTCTAGCGGGAGTACGTACGAGCAGTACTTC.

V and J are TRBV28 and TRBJ1-2; 10 bases fit TRBD1. Germline trimming cut 4 bases from V and 5 bases from J; bases unmatched to any gene: 7. The germline CDR1 and CDR2 sequences are MDHEN and SYDVKM. CDR3 size: 15 residues. This chain's CDR3 is CASSSIDRGQYGYTF. Written as DNA, the CDR3 is TGTGCCAGCAGTTCAATAGACAGGGGGCAATATGGCTACACCTTC.

This chain uses TRBV7-2 with TRBJ1-1; 7 positions agree with TRBD1. Unmatched junction bases numbered 4, after V lost 5 bases and J lost 4 bases. Germline assignment: CDR1 SGHTA and CDR2 FQGNSA. CDR3 length equals 13 residues. The CDR3 bases are TGTGCCAGCAGCCGAGACAGGGTCACTGAAGCTTTCTTT. Its translation: CASSRDRVTEAFF.

The chain uses TRBV9 and TRBJ1-1; 12 bases fit TRBD1. This CDR3 is 18 amino acids long. Germline assignment: CDR1 SGDLS and CDR2 YYNGEE. V gave up 2 bases and J gave up 6 bases; unmatched junction bases: 14. This CDR3 is CASSVLPGTGGGSAEAFF. In DNA, the CDR3 is TGTGCCAGCAGCGTTTTACCCGGGACAGGGGGCGGTTCGGCTGAAGCTTTCTTT.

The chain recombines TRBV9 with TRBJ1-6, with D hard to call. The ends were cut back, 0 bases at V and 6 bases at J, with 4 bases in the middle. This CDR3 spans 13 amino acids. CDR1 and CDR2 from the germline V gene are SGDLS and YYNGEE. The CDR3 DNA follows: TGTGCCAGCAGCGTAGCGGTTAATTCACCCCTCCACTTT. As protein: CASSVAVNSPLHF. Using reference TRBV9 and TRBJ1-6 for the parts outside the CDR3, the full variable domain is DSGVTQTPKHLITATGQRVTLRCSPRSGDLSVYWYQQSLDQGLQFLIQYYNGEERAKGNILERFSAQQFPDLHSELNLSSLELGDSALYFCASSVAVNSPLHFGNGTRLTVT.

This chain links TRBV5-6 with TRBJ1-1; D is ambiguous. Germline loops: CDR1 SGHDT, CDR2 YYEEEE. The V gene lost 1 base and the J gene lost 1 base, with 11 bases spanning the gap. The CDR3 loop spans 15 amino acids. CDR3 protein: CASSLFRFGNTEAFF. CDR3 coding DNA: TGTGCCAGCAGCTTGTTTAGATTTGGGAACACTGAAGCTTTCTTT.

The chain employs TRBV3-1 (or the pseudogene TRBV3-2) and TRBJ1-1; possibly TRBD1 for D (6 bases). The CDR3 is made up of 14 amino acids. Germline assignment: CDR1 LGHDT and CDR2 YNNKEL (reference sequence). Trimming removed 4 bases at V and 2 bases at J, with 11 bases between. Here the CDR3 reads CASSPRTVNTEAFF. CDR3 DNA: TGTGCCAGCAGCCCCCGGACAGTCAACACTGAAGCTTTCTTT.